The clone carrying this T cell receptor beta chain appeared many times. Its antigen is unidentified. This sample was taken from a study of early T cells in non-severe SARS-CoV-2 infection. For the study at large: Chains stayed unpaired after sequencing of bulk RNA from unsorted whole blood. Study-level results: Missing private and CD4 specificities, VDJdb matching favored anti-spike CD8 responses.

Unique molecular identifiers were attached to individual cDNA molecules. Each CDR3 protein gets one entry after TCRdb re-called the 5' RACE reads with MiXCR. This table has 65,000 to 85,000 distinct CDR3 sequences, approximately 13% appearing once. This CDR3 region has 12 residues. Trimming cost V 4 bases and J 9 bases, with 7 bases left between them. The chain combines TRBV12-3 or TRBV12-4 with TRBJ1-6; D not resolved. Sequencing used whole blood. The TCR originated in an adult who was a healthcare worker with PCR-confirmed SARS-CoV-2 infection or an uninfected control (not recorded which). CDR3 sequence (DNA): TGTGCCAGCAGTTCGGACGGTTCACCCCTCCACTTT. Its translation is CASSSDGSPLHF.